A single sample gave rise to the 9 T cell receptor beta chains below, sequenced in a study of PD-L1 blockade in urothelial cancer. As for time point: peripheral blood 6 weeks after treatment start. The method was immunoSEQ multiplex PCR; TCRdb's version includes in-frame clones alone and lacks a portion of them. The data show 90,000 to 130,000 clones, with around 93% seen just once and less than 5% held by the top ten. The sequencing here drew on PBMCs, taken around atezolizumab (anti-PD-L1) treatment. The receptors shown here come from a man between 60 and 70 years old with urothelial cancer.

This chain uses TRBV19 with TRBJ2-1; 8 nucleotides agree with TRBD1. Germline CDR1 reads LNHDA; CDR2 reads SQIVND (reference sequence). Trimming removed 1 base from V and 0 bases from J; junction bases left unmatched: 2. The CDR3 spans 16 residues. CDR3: CASSIGTGGSYNEQFF. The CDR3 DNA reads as TGTGCCAGTAGTATAGGTACAGGGGGCTCCTACAATGAGCAGTTCTTC.

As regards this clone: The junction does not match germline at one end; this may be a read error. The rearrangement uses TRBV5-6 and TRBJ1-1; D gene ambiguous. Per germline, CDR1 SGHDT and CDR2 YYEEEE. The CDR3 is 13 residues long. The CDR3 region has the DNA TGTGCCAGCAGCGGTGACTGGAACCCTGAAGCTTTCTTT. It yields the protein CASSGDWNPEAFF.

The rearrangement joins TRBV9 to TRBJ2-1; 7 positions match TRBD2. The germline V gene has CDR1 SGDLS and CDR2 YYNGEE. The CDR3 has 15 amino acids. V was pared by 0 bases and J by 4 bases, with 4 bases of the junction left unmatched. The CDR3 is CASSVGGGGYNEQFF. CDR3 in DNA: TGTGCCAGCAGCGTAGGAGGCGGGGGATACAATGAGCAGTTCTTC.

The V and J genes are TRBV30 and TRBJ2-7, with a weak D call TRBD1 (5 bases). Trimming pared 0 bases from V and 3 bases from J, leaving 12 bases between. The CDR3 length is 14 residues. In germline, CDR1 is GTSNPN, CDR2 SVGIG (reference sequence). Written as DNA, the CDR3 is TGTGCCTGGAGTGTAGGGGCAGGAGTCTACGAGCAGTACTTC. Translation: CAWSVGAGVYEQYF.

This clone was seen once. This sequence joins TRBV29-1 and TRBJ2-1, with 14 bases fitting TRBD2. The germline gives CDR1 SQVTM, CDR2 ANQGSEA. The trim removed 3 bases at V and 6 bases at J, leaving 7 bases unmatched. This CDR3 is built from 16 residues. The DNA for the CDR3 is TGCAGCGTTGAGAGGACAGGACTAGCGGGAGGCAATGAGCAGTTCTTC. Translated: CSVERTGLAGGNEQFF.

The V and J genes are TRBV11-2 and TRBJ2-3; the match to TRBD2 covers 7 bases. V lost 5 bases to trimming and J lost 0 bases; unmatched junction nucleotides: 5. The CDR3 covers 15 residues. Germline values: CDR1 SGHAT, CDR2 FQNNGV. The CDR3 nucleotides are TGTGCCAGCAGCCCAGGCGGGGGTAGCACAGATACGCAGTATTTT. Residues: CASSPGGGSTDTQYF. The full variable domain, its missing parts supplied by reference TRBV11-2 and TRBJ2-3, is EAGVAQSPRYKIIEKRQSVAFWCNPISGHATLYWYQQILGQGPKLLIQFQNNGVVDDSQLPKDRFSAERLKGVDSTLKIQPAKLEDSAVYLCASSPGGGSTDTQYFGPGTRLTVL.

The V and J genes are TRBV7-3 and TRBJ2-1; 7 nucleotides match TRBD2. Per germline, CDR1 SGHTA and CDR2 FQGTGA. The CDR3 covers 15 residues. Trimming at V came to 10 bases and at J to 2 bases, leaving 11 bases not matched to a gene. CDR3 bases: TGTGCCACCTCTATCGGGGCGGGAGCCTACAATGAGCAGTTCTTC. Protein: CATSIGAGAYNEQFF.

In DNA, the CDR3 is TGCGCCAGCAGCCAAGATCTAGGAACAGGTTATAATTCACCCCTCCACTTT. It is translated as CASSQDLGTGYNSPLHF. The J gene is TRBJ1-6, the V gene TRBV4-3; D is possibly TRBD1 (5 bases). This CDR3 is 17 amino acids long. V lost 0 bases and J 4 bases, leaving 13 bases between the germline ends. Germline CDR1 LGHNA, CDR2 YSLEER.

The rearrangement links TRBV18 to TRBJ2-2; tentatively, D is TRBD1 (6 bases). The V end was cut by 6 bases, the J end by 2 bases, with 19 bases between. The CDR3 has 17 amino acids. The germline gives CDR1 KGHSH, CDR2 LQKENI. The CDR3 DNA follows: TGTGCCAGCTCTCAGGCCAGGACAGCCACAAACACCGGGGAGCTGTTTTTT. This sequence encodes CASSQARTATNTGELFF.